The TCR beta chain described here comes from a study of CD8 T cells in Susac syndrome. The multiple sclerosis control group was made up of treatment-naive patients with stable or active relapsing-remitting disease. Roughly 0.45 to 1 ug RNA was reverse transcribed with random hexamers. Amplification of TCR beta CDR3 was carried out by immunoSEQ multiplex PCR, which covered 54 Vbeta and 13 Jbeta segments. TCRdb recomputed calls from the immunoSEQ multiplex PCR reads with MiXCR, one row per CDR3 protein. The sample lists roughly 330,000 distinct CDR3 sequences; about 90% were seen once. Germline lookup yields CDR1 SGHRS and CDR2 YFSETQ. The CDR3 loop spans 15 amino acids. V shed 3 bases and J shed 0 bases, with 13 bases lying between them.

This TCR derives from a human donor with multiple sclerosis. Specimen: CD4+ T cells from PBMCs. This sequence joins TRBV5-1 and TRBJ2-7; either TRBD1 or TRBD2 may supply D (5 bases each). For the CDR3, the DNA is TGCGCCAGCAGCTGGGCCGGGACGGGCTCCTACGAGCAGTACTTC. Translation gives CASSWAGTGSYEQYF.